This TCR beta chain was captured by sequencing in a study of patients and donors after allogeneic stem cell transplantation. The CDR3 has 15 amino acids. J lost 2 bases, V lost 5 bases, and 6 bases had no gene match. Germline-derived CDR1 and CDR2 are MNHNS and SASEGT. This clonotype was seen only a few times. MiXCR, applied by TCRdb to the RT-PCR reads, yields one record per CDR3 protein. This table has about 410,000 distinct CDR3 sequences, approximately 16% appearing once. The gene calls are TRBV6-1 and TRBJ2-1, with 7 nucleotides matching TRBD1. Source material: blood, either unsorted or a sorted T cell fraction (not recorded which). This clonotype was obtained from a human donor who was either an allogeneic HSCT recipient or a stem cell or donor lymphocyte infusion donor (not recorded which). It is not recorded whose cells these are; they may come from a transplant donor. CDR3 bases: TGTGCCAGCAGTCCCCGGGACAGCGCCTACAATGAGCAGTTCTTC. As protein: CASSPRDSAYNEQFF.